In its sample, the clone carrying this T cell receptor (beta chain) was seen many times. At one end, the junction sequence differs from germline, possibly due to a read error. This CDR3 comprises 15 residues. In germline, CDR1 is SNHLY, CDR2 FYNNEI. Amplified regions were TCR beta CDR3 sequences from RNA transcripts. The primer set for the first-round RT-PCR of the TCR CDR3 was HTBI. TCRdb fed the multiplex PCR reads into MiXCR, producing one record per CDR3 protein. The profile shows approximately 260,000 distinct CDR3 sequences, approximately 16% of them singletons. This specimen belongs to a study of T cells in Graves' hyperthyroidism and ophthalmopathy.

Sequencing was done on a sample of blood. The V call is TRBV2, the J call TRBJ2-7; unclear D gene. The receptor comes from a woman aged 50 to 65 with Graves' hyperthyroidism that later progressed to Graves' ophthalmopathy. DNA of the CDR3: TGTGCCAGCAGCGAAGGACCCTTGAGCTCCTACGAGCAGTACTTC. Its translation: CASSEGPLSSYEQYF.